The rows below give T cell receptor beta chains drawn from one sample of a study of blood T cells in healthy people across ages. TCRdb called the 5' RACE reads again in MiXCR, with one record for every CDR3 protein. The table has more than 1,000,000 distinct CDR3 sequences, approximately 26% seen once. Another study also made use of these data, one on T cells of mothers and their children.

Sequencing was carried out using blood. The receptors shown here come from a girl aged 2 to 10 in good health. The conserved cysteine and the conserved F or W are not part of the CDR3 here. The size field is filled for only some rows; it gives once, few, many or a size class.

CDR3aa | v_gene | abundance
ASSPSEGETQY | TRBV12-3/TRBV12-4 | few
ASSLALPGQLSSGANVLT | TRBV12-3/TRBV12-4 | .
ASSLGAGPLVEQY | TRBV5-1 | few
ASSQRGQGSSEKLF | TRBV14 | .
ASSLTSGSFYNEQF | TRBV11-2 | .
ASSFEGGTMNTEAF | TRBV28 | once
ATSSRDLQETQY | TRBV15 | many
ASSPPPLGGSLAKNIQY | TRBV7-9 | once
SASTLGLAVQETQY | TRBV20-1 | .
ASSLVGAPGSTEAF | TRBV5-6 | .
SAASGGETQY | TRBV20-1 | .
ASSLSRFRDTSKSNYGYT | TRBV7-2 | .
ASSSRLAGEQY | TRBV28 | few
ATSDDTEQY | TRBV24-1 | .
ASSADPLSAEAF | TRBV9 | .
ASSSAGRGEETQY | TRBV7-2 | .
ASSHPREENTEAF | TRBV7-9 | .
ASSLAFSYEQY | TRBV27 | few
ACSHGTQFYEQY | TRBV7-8 | few
ASSPYLGESSYEQY | TRBV12-3/TRBV12-4 | .
AGSRLAGGNKQY | TRBV12-3/TRBV12-4 | .
ASSAVERYT | TRBV5-6 | .
ASRRLRGEQY | TRBV5-1 | .
ATSRDPAAAKNIQY | TRBV15 | .
ASGTGLLY | TRBV6-5 | .
ASSIGLTEQF | TRBV9 | few
ASSLIENEQF | TRBV5-5 | .
ASSELLSTDTQY | TRBV27 | few
SARSEETQY | TRBV20-1 | few
ASSLNRDSSYEQY | TRBV5-1 | few
ATSDPGTDTDTQY | TRBV24-1 | .